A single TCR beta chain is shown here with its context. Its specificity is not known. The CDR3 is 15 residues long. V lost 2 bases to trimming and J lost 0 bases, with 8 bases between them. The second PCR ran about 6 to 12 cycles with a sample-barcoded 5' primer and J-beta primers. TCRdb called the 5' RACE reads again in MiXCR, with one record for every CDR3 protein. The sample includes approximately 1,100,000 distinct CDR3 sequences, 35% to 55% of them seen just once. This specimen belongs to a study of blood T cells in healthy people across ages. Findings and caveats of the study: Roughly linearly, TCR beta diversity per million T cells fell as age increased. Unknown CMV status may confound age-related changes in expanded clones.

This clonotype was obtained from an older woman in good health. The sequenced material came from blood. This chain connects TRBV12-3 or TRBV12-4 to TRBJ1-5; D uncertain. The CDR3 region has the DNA TGTGCCAGCAGTTTATTTGGCAGTAGCAATCAGCCCCAGCATTTT. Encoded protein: CASSLFGSSNQPQHF.